A selection of T cell receptor beta chains follows, all from one sample in a study of blood T cell repertoires in COVID-19. Clones were read by immunoSEQ multiplex PCR, and TCRdb kept only the in-frame ones, dropping some. The sample lists about 250,000 clones, 70% to 90% occurring once. Input material: peripheral blood. These receptors all come from a human donor with COVID-19, enrolled during active disease. The donor label of this sample is uncertain. Both conserved end residues are part of each CDR3. A D gene is named only where the DNA matches it firmly. Expanded clones are given a class, and other clones once, few, many or no size at all.

v_gene	abundance	d_gene	j_gene	CDR3aa	CDR3nt
TRBV15	-	TRBD1	TRBJ1-5	CATSREGQGYQPQHF	TGTGCCACCAGCAGAGAGGGACAGGGCTATCAGCCCCAGCATTTT
TRBV7-9	-	-	TRBJ1-6	CASSPGSRSSPLHF	TGTGCCAGCAGCCCTGGGTCGAGGAGTTCACCCCTCCACTTT
TRBV28	-	TRBD2	TRBJ2-7	CASRTGTRFYEQYF	TGTGCCAGCAGAACCGGGACTAGGTTCTACGAGCAGTACTTC
TRBV28	-	TRBD2	TRBJ2-4	CASRSPAGGNIQYF	TGTGCCAGCAGATCCCCCGCGGGGGGGAACATTCAGTACTTC
TRBV29-1	-	-	TRBJ1-5	CSVAGWGDQPQHF	TGCAGCGTTGCCGGGTGGGGAGATCAGCCCCAGCATTTT
TRBV6-4	-	-	TRBJ2-7	CASSGEMVLAETPYEQYF	TGTGCCAGCAGTGGGGAAATGGTATTAGCGGAGACCCCCTACGAGCAGTACTTC
TRBV30	-	-	TRBJ1-6	CANGAETYSPLHF	TGTGCAAATGGGGCAGAAACCTATTCACCCCTCCACTTT
TRBV7-2	once	TRBD1	TRBJ1-2	CASSATGVNYGYTF	TGTGCCAGCAGCGCGACAGGGGTTAACTATGGCTACACCTTC
TRBV5-4	-	TRBD1	TRBJ1-6	CASRAGTGPKYNSPLHF	TGTGCCAGCAGAGCTGGGACAGGCCCGAAGTATAATTCACCCCTCCACTTT
TRBV29-1	-	-	TRBJ1-5	CSVEDSRDVNNQPQHF	TGCAGCGTTGAAGATAGCAGGGATGTTAACAATCAGCCCCAGCATTTT
TRBV12-3/TRBV12-4	-	-	TRBJ2-1	CASSLPRNNEQFF	TGTGCCAGCAGCCTCCCCAGAAACAATGAGCAGTTCTTC
TRBV9	-	-	TRBJ1-3	CASSVEGDSGNTIYF	TGTGCCAGCAGCGTAGAGGGGGACTCTGGAAACACCATATATTTT
TRBV30	-	-	TRBJ1-3	CAWSDLGDFYSGNTIYF	TGTGCCTGGAGCGATCTAGGGGACTTTTACTCTGGAAACACCATATATTTT
TRBV2	-	TRBD1	TRBJ2-1	CASRILGQSSYNEQFF	TGTGCCAGCAGGATATTGGGACAGAGCTCCTACAATGAGCAGTTCTTC
TRBV28	-	-	TRBJ1-5	CASTEGVRARGSQHF	TGTGCCAGCACCGAGGGTGTGAGGGCCCGGGGGTCCCAGCATTTT